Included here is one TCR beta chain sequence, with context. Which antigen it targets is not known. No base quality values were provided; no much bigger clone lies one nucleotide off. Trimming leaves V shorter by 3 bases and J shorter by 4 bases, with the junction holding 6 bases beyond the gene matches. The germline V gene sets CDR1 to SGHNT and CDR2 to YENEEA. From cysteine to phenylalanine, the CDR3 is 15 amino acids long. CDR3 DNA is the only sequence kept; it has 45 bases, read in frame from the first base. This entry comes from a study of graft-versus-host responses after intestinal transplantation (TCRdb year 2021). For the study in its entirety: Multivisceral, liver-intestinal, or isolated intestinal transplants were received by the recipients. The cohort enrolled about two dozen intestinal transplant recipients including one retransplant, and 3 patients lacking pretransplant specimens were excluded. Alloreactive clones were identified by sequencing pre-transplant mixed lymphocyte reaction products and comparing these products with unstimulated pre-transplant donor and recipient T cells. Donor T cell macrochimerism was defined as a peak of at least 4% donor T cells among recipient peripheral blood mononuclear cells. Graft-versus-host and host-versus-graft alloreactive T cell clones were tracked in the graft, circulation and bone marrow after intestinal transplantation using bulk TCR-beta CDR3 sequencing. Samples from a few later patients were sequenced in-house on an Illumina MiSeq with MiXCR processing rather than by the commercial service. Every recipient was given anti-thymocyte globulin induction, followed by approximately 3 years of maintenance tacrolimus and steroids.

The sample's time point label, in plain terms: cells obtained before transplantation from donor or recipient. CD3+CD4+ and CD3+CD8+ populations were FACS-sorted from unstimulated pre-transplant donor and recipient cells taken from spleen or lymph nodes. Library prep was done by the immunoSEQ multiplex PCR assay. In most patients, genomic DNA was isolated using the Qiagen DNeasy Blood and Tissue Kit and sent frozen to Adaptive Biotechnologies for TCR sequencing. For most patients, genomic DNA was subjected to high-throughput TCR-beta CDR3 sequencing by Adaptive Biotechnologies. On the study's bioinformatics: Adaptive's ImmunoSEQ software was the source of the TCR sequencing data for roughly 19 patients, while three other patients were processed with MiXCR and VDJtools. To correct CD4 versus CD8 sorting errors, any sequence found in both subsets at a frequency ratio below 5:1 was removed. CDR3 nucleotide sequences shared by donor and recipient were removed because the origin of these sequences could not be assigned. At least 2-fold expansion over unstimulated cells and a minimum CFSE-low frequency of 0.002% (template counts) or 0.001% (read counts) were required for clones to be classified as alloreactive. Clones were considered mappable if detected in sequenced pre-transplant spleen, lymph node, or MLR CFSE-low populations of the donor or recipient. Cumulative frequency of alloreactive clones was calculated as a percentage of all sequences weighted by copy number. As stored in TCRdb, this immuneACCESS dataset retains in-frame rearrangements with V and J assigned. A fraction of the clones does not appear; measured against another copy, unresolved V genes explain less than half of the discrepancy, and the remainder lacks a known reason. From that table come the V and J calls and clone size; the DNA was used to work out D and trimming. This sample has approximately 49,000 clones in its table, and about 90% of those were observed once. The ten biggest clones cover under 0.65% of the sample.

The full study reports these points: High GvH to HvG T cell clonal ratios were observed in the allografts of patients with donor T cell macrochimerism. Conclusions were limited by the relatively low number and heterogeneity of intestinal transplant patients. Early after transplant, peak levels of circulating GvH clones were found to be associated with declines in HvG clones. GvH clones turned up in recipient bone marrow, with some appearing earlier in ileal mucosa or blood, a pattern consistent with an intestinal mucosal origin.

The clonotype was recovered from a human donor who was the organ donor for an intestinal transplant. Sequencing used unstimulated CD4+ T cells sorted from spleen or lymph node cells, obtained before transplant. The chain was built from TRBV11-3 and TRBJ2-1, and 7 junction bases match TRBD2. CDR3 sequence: CASSFSGGGYNEQFF. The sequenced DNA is TGTGCCAGCAGCTTCTCTGGGGGGGGGTACAATGAGCAGTTCTTC.